These 30 T cell receptor beta chains came from one sample sequenced in a study of blood T cell repertoires in COVID-19. Clones were sequenced by immunoSEQ multiplex PCR, and TCRdb holds only the in-frame ones, with some missing. The table shows fewer than 90,000 clones, with 85% to 90% occurring only once. Sequencing used peripheral blood. The receptor source for this set is a woman aged 80 or over with active or convalescent COVID-19.

The V and J genes are TRBV9 and TRBJ2-7, with a tentative D call TRBD2 (5 bases). Germline loops: CDR1 SGDLS, CDR2 YYNGEE. This CDR3 has 14 amino acids. V lost 2 bases to trimming and J lost 2 bases, with 11 bases between them. CDR3 protein: CASSVEIGTYEQYF. The CDR3 region has the DNA TGTGCCAGCAGCGTCGAGATCGGGACCTACGAGCAGTACTTC.

The genes are TRBV5-6 and TRBJ1-4; D is ambiguous. The CDR3 covers 15 residues. Germline values: CDR1 SGHDT, CDR2 YYEEEE. The V and J ends lost 0 bases and 0 bases respectively, with 6 bases between them. CDR3 sequence reads: CASSLVQATNEKLFF. The DNA of the CDR3 is TGTGCCAGCAGCTTGGTTCAGGCAACTAATGAAAAACTGTTTTTT.

The rearrangement joins TRBV7-2 to TRBJ2-3, with 16 bases fitting TRBD2. The CDR3 has 18 amino acids. From germline, CDR1 is SGHTA and CDR2 FQGNSA. The V and J ends lost 4 bases and 3 bases, in that order; junction bases with no gene match: 7. CDR3 loop: CASSYRPGLAGGTDTQYF. DNA of the CDR3: TGTGCCAGCAGCTATAGACCGGGACTAGCGGGGGGGACAGATACGCAGTATTTT.

This clone was picked up a small number of times. The DNA for the CDR3 is TGTGCCAGCAGTAAAGGGAGGGCGACGATTAATAATTCACCCCTCCACTTT. This translates into CASSKGRATINNSPLHF. V is TRBV27 and J is TRBJ1-6; unclear D gene. V shed 5 bases and J shed 5 bases, with 19 bases lying between them. The CDR3 covers 17 residues. Per the germline V gene, CDR1 is MNHEY and CDR2 is SMNVEV (reference sequence).

This chain joins TRBV5-5 and TRBJ1-5; 9 positions agree with TRBD1. Trimming removed 1 base from V and 5 bases from J; junction bases left unmatched: 10. Germline V gene sequence: CDR1 SGHKS, CDR2 YYEKEE (reference sequence). The CDR3 length is 17 residues. The CDR3 here is CASSLRTGTGRDQPQHF. CDR3 sequence (DNA): TGTGCCAGCAGCTTGAGAACCGGGACAGGGCGAGATCAGCCCCAGCATTTT.

The V gene is TRBV2, the J gene TRBJ1-6, with D uncertain. The CDR3 runs 12 residues. V lost 6 bases to trimming and J lost 13 bases, with 13 bases between them. Germline lookup yields CDR1 SNHLY and CDR2 FYNNEI. The CDR3 coding sequence is TGTGCCAGCAGGCTGTCGCCTGCGCCCCTCCACTTT. This gives the protein CASRLSPAPLHF.

This clone has a single count. The chain carries TRBV6-2 or TRBV6-3 and TRBJ2-1; 14 nucleotides align to TRBD2. The V and J ends lost 2 bases and 3 bases, in that order; junction bases with no gene match: 6. Germline-derived CDR1 and CDR2 are MNHEY and SVGEGT. The CDR3 spans 18 residues. The CDR3: CASSYLGLAGVLYNEQFF. The CDR3 DNA is TGTGCCAGCAGTTACCTGGGACTAGCGGGAGTTCTCTACAATGAGCAGTTCTTC.

V is TRBV19 and J is TRBJ2-3, with 7 bases lining up with TRBD1. Germline V gene sequence: CDR1 LNHDA, CDR2 SQIVND (reference sequence). The CDR3 runs 14 residues. With V trimmed by 5 bases and J by 5 bases, 7 bases remained unmatched. The DNA for the CDR3 is TGTGCCAGTAGTCCGTACAGGGGTGGAGATACGCAGTATTTT. It codes for CASSPYRGGDTQYF.

This chain joins TRBV10-3 and TRBJ1-2; perhaps TRBD1 as D (6 bases). In germline, CDR1 is ENHRY, CDR2 SYGVKD. The V end was cut by 7 bases, the J end by 3 bases, with 15 bases between. This CDR3 is built from 14 residues. CDR3 amino acids: CAITGGQFDYGYTF. CDR3 DNA: TGTGCCATCACCGGGGGGCAGTTCGACTATGGCTACACCTTC.

CDR3 nucleotides: TGTGCCAGTAGTAAGACAGCCAGCCAAGAGACCCAGTACTTC. Amino acids: CASSKTASQETQYF. The chain combines TRBV19 with TRBJ2-5; a possible D gene is TRBD1 (5 bases). This CDR3 region has 14 residues. Per the germline V gene, CDR1 is LNHDA and CDR2 is SQIVND (reference sequence). Trimming took 4 bases from V and 1 from J, leaving 10 bases between them.

This chain joins TRBV19 and TRBJ2-4; the D gene is possibly TRBD1 (6 bases). Deletions cut 5 bases from V and 1 base from J, with 15 bases between. This CDR3 is 16 amino acids long. In germline, CDR1 is LNHDA, CDR2 SQIVND (reference sequence). The CDR3 is CASSSQGAIAKNIQYF. Written as DNA, the CDR3 is TGTGCCAGTAGTTCACAGGGAGCTATTGCCAAAAACATTCAGTACTTC.

The chain carries TRBV7-9 and TRBJ2-5, with D maybe TRBD1 (6 bases). Germline V CDR1 and CDR2: SEHNR, FQNEAQ (reference sequence). The CDR3 runs 13 residues. Trimming stripped 5 bases from V and 4 bases from J, with 11 bases between. CDR3 coding DNA: TGTGCCAGCAGCCGGGGACAATTAGAGACCCAGTACTTC. It codes for CASSRGQLETQYF.

This chain uses TRBV3-1 (or the pseudogene TRBV3-2) with TRBJ2-5; 7 bases map to TRBD2. The CDR3 is made up of 13 amino acids. Germline trimming cut 6 bases from V and 2 bases from J; bases unmatched to any gene: 3. The germline CDR1 and CDR2 sequences are LGHDT and YNNKEL (reference sequence). The CDR3 protein is CASRASGQETQYF. CDR3 sequence (DNA): TGTGCCAGCAGGGCTAGCGGACAAGAGACCCAGTACTTC.

The rearrangement links TRBV2 to TRBJ1-1, with D perhaps matching TRBD1 (5 bases). Germline CDR1 and CDR2: SNHLY and FYNNEI. V lost 4 bases, J lost 4 bases, and 10 bases lay in between. This CDR3 region has 13 residues. This CDR3 reads CASSGGAFTEAFF. The CDR3 coding sequence is TGTGCCAGCAGTGGTGGGGCATTCACTGAAGCTTTCTTT.

The chain is built from TRBV24-1 and TRBJ1-5; D is possibly TRBD1 (5 bases). Germline CDR1 and CDR2: KGHDR and SFDVKD. The CDR3 totals 14 residues. Trimming pared 4 bases from V and 4 bases from J, leaving 10 bases between. The CDR3 here is CATSEGPPNQPQHF. As DNA, the CDR3 is TGTGCCACCAGTGAGGGGCCCCCGAATCAGCCCCAGCATTTT.

This clone was found a few times. The V call is TRBV14, the J call TRBJ2-3; 8 bases are shared with TRBD1. This CDR3 region has 15 residues. Germline lookup yields CDR1 SGHDN and CDR2 FVKESK. The trim removed 8 bases at V and 4 bases at J, leaving 11 bases unmatched. The CDR3: CASSRRTGWSDTQYF. The CDR3 DNA is TGTGCCAGCTCTCGAAGGACAGGGTGGTCAGATACGCAGTATTTT. Full variable domain (outside the CDR3, taken from reference TRBV14 and TRBJ2-3): EAGVTQFPSHSVIEKGQTVTLRCDPISGHDNLYWYRRVMGKEIKFLLHFVKESKQDESGMPNNRFLAERTGGTYSTLKVQPAELEDSGVYFCASSRRTGWSDTQYFGPGTRLTVL.

This chain joins TRBV7-2 and TRBJ2-2; D remains ambiguous. Between the trimmed V and J ends, which lost 5 bases and 7 bases, there was a span of 17 bases. Germline CDR1 SGHTA, CDR2 FQGNSA. This CDR3 spans 15 amino acids. CDR3: CASSPQRSYSGELFF. The CDR3 DNA follows: TGTGCCAGCAGCCCTCAAAGGTCCTACAGCGGGGAGCTGTTTTTT.

V is TRBV10-3 and J is TRBJ1-2; 7 bases are a match to TRBD1. Losses at the gene ends were 10 bases for V and 4 bases for J; bases not matched to a gene: 12. CDR1 ENHRY and CDR2 SYGVKD come from the germline V gene. There are 14 residues in the CDR3. CDR3 amino acids: CATGGGGQIYGYTF. CDR3 bases: TGTGCCACCGGAGGGGGCGGGCAGATCTATGGCTACACCTTC.

This chain connects TRBV4-1 to TRBJ2-1, with D possibly TRBD1 on 6 matching bases. Germline V gene sequence: CDR1 MGHRA, CDR2 YSYEKL. The germline V and J ends were trimmed by 4 bases and 5 bases, with 15 bases remaining between them. The CDR3 is 15 residues long. The CDR3 sequence: CASSREPSGDNEQFF. The CDR3, as DNA: TGCGCCAGCAGCCGCGAGCCGTCAGGGGACAATGAGCAGTTCTTC.

The chain recombines TRBV10-3 with TRBJ1-1, with TRBD1 matching over 9 bases. Germline CDR1 ENHRY, CDR2 SYGVKD. V dropped 10 bases and J dropped 5; count of bases not matched to a gene: 5. This CDR3 is built from 12 residues. The CDR3 DNA follows: TGTGCCACGGGACAGGGAGGAACTGAAGCTTTCTTT. This sequence encodes CATGQGGTEAFF.

The chain joins TRBV7-2 to TRBJ2-7, with 13 bases identical to TRBD2. CDR1 and CDR2 (germline): SGHTA, FQGNSA. With 5 bases clipped from V and 6 bases from J, the junction kept 4 bases outside the gene matches. CDR3 length: 14 residues. The CDR3, as DNA: TGTGCCAGCAGCGGACTAGCGGGGGAAGGCGAGCAGTACTTC. Translating gives CASSGLAGEGEQYF. The entire variable domain, with the rest obtained from reference TRBV7-2 and TRBJ2-7, is as follows: GAGVSQSPSNKVTEKGKDVELRCDPISGHTALYWYRQSLGQGLEFLIYFQGNSAPDKSGLPSDRFSAERTGGSVSTLTIQRTQQEDSAVYLCASSGLAGEGEQYFGPGTRLTVT.

V is TRBV7-3 and J is TRBJ2-1; D may be TRBD1 (5 bases). Germline CDR1 is SGHTA and CDR2 is FQGTGA. CDR3 length equals 13 residues. V was shortened by 3 bases and J by 5 bases, with 8 bases between the two germline ends. The CDR3 spells CASSLGPNNEQFF. The CDR3 coding sequence is TGTGCCAGCAGCTTGGGGCCAAACAATGAGCAGTTCTTC. The full variable domain, its missing parts supplied by reference TRBV7-3 and TRBJ2-1, is GAGVSQTPSNKVTEKGKYVELRCDPISGHTALYWYRQSLGQGPEFLIYFQGTGAADDSGLPNDRFFAVRPEGSVSTLKIQRTERGDSAVYLCASSLGPNNEQFFGPGTRLTVL.

The V and J genes are TRBV19 and TRBJ2-3, with 7 nucleotides matching TRBD2. The junction had 16 bases not matched to a gene; V was cut back by 10 bases and J by 6 bases. The CDR3 covers 15 residues. CDR1 is LNHDA and CDR2 is SQIVND in the germline V gene (reference sequence). The CDR3 region is CATGRTAGVPDTQYF. CDR3 DNA: TGTGCCACCGGCAGAACGGCGGGAGTACCGGATACGCAGTATTTT.

The chain couples TRBV7-6 to TRBJ2-7; 8 bases are shared with TRBD2. The CDR3 runs 16 residues. Looked up from germline, CDR1 is SGHVS and CDR2 is FNYEAQ. V gave up 2 bases and J gave up 3 bases; unmatched junction bases: 9. The CDR3 region is CASSLLGGSGIYEQYF. The DNA for the CDR3 is TGTGCCAGCAGCTTACTCGGGGGTAGCGGGATCTACGAGCAGTACTTC. The variable domain in full, completed from reference TRBV7-6 and TRBJ2-7, reads GAGVSQSPRYKVTKRGQDVALRCDPISGHVSLYWYRQALGQGPEFLTYFNYEAQQDKSGLPNDRFSAERPEGSISTLTIQRTEQRDSAMYRCASSLLGGSGIYEQYFGPGTRLTVT.

With respect to this clone: An end of the junction does not agree with germline; a read error may underlie this. This sequence joins TRBV5-6 and TRBJ1-2; D is ambiguous. Germline V gives CDR1 SGHDT, CDR2 YYEEEE. The CDR3 spans 12 residues. The CDR3 nucleotides read TGTGCCAGCAGCTTGAGGCAGACTCGACCGGTCTTC. Protein product: CASSLRQTRPVF.

V usage is TRBV3-1 (or the pseudogene TRBV3-2) and J usage is TRBJ2-1, with TRBD2 matching over 10 bases. The CDR3 runs to 16 residues. Germline trimming cut 1 base from V and 3 bases from J; bases unmatched to any gene: 3. The V gene's germline CDR1 is LGHDT and CDR2 YNNKEL (reference sequence). Here the CDR3 DNA reads TGTGCCAGCAGCCAAGGGACTAGCGGATTCTACAATGAGCAGTTCTTC. Residues: CASSQGTSGFYNEQFF.

V and J are TRBV4-3 and TRBJ2-7, with a tentative D call TRBD2 (7 bases). Deletions cut 2 bases from V and 2 bases from J, with 16 bases between. The CDR3 contains 16 residues. Germline loops: CDR1 LGHNA, CDR2 YSLEER. DNA of the CDR3: TGCGCCAGCAGCCAAAGGGGGGGAGGCCCTCCCTACGAGCAGTACTTC. This encodes CASSQRGGGPPYEQYF.

This chain uses TRBV9 with TRBJ1-2, with TRBD1 as a possible D gene (6 bases). The CDR3 contains 15 residues. V was clipped by 2 bases and J by 8 bases, with 19 bases between them. Germline V gene data show CDR1 as SGDLS and CDR2 as YYNGEE. The CDR3 DNA reads TGTGCCAGCAGCGTGGAATCGACAGGAATTGGGGGCTACACCTTC. This gives the protein CASSVESTGIGGYTF.

In DNA form, the CDR3 reads TGTGCCAGCAGCTTAGAACCGGGACTAGTAGGAGGGGAGCTGTTTTTT. Translating gives CASSLEPGLVGGELFF. This rearrangement joins TRBV7-2 to TRBJ2-2; 8 nucleotides line up with TRBD2. V gave up 1 base and J gave up 8 bases; unmatched junction bases: 9. In germline, CDR1 is SGHTA, CDR2 FQGNSA. CDR3 length: 16 residues.

This chain links TRBV24-1 with TRBJ2-1; D may be TRBD1 (5 bases). V lost 6 bases and J 6 bases, leaving 17 bases between the germline ends. Germline CDR1 and CDR2: KGHDR and SFDVKD. The CDR3 spans 15 residues. The CDR3 DNA follows: TGTGCCACCAGTAGAGCAGGGTCTCGGGCCAATGAGCAGTTCTTC. Its protein product is CATSRAGSRANEQFF.